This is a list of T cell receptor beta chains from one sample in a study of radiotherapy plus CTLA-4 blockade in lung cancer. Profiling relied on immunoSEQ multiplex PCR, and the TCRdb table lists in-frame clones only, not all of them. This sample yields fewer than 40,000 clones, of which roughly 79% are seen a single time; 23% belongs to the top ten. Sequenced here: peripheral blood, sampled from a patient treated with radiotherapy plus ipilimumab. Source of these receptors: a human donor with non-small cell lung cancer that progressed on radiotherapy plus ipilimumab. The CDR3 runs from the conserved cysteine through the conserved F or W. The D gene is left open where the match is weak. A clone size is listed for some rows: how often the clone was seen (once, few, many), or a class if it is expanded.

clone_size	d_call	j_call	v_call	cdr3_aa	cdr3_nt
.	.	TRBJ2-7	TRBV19	CASSTPGYEQYF	TGTGCCAGTAGTACCCCGGGCTACGAGCAGTACTTC
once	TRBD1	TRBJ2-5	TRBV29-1	CSVRQGEETQYF	TGCAGCGTTCGACAGGGAGAAGAGACCCAGTACTTC
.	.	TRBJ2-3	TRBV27	CASSLKSALTDTQYF	TGTGCCAGCAGTTTAAAGTCAGCGCTCACAGATACGCAGTATTTT
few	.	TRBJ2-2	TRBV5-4	CASSLGGFGGNTGELFF	TGTGCCAGCAGCTTGGGAGGGTTCGGGGGGAACACCGGGGAGCTGTTTTTT
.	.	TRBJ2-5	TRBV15	CATSRGGTSRQYF	TGTGCCACCAGCAGAGGAGGGACAAGCAGGCAGTACTTC
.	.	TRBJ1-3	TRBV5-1	CASSLSYLGGSSGNTIYF	TGCGCCAGCAGCTTGAGTTATTTGGGCGGGAGCTCTGGAAACACCATATATTTT
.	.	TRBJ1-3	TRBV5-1	CASSLAGNPGNTIYF	TGCGCCAGCAGCTTGGCCGGGAACCCTGGAAACACCATATATTTT
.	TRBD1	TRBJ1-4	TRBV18	CASSPLGTDLEKLFF	TGTGCCAGCTCACCACTCGGGACAGATCTTGAAAAACTGTTTTTT
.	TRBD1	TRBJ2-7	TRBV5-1	CASSLGTGKGYEQYF	TGCGCCAGCAGCTTGGGGACAGGGAAGGGTTACGAGCAGTACTTC
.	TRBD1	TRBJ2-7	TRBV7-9	CASSPRDRPTYEQYF	TGTGCCAGCAGCCCCAGGGACAGACCAACCTACGAGCAGTACTTC
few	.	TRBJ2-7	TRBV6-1	CASIRVHEQYF	TGTGCCAGCATCAGGGTCCACGAGCAGTACTTC
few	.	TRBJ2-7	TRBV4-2	CASSQEQYNYEQYF	TGTGCCAGCAGCCAAGAGCAGTACAACTACGAGCAGTACTTC
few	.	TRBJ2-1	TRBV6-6	CASTLISSYNEQFF	TGTGCCAGCACCCTTATTAGCTCCTACAATGAGCAGTTCTTC
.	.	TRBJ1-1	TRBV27	CASSPLPRTEAFF	TGTGCCAGCAGTCCATTACCGAGGACTGAAGCTTTCTTT
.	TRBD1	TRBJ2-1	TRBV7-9	CASSLTRDSNYNEQFF	TGTGCCAGCAGCTTAACCCGGGACAGTAACTACAATGAGCAGTTCTTC
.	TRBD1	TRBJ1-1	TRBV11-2	CASSDRTGSDTEAFF	TGTGCCAGCAGCGACCGGACAGGGTCGGACACTGAAGCTTTCTTT
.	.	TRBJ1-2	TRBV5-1	CASSLTENYGYTF	TGCGCCAGCAGCTTAACAGAAAACTATGGCTACACCTTC
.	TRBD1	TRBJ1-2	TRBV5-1	CASSLPSVGQGEIGYGYTF	TGCGCCAGCAGCCTTCCGTCAGTGGGACAGGGTGAGATTGGCTATGGCTACACCTTC
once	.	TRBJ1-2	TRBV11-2	CASSLYTNYGYTF	TGTGCCAGCAGCTTATACACGAACTATGGCTACACCTTC
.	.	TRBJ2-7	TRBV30	CAWSVGQKNYEQYF	TGTGCCTGGAGTGTAGGACAGAAGAACTACGAGCAGTACTTC
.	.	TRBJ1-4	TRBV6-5	CASSYGGGKLFF	TGTGCCAGCAGTTACGGGGGGGGAAAACTGTTTTTT
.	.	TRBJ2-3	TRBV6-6	CASSYSNIHTDTQYF	TGTGCCAGCAGTTACTCGAACATCCACACAGATACGCAGTATTTT
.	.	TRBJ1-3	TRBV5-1	CASSSGSGNTIYF	TGCGCCAGCAGCTCAGGGTCTGGAAACACCATATATTTT
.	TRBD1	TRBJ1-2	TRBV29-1	CSAERAGTGPSNYGYTF	TGCAGCGCCGAGAGGGCCGGGACAGGTCCCTCTAACTATGGCTACACCTTC
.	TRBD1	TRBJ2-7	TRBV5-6	CASSQGGQRYEQYF	TGTGCCAGCAGCCAAGGGGGACAGAGATACGAGCAGTACTTC
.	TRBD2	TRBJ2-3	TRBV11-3	CASSKGLAADTQYF	TGTGCCAGCAGCAAGGGACTAGCGGCAGATACGCAGTATTTT
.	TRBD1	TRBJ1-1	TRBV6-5	CASSYRGLYTEAFF	TGTGCCAGCAGCTACAGGGGGCTATACACTGAAGCTTTCTTT
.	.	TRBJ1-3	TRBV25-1	CASQDSRSGNTIYF	TGTGCCAGCCAGGACAGCCGCTCTGGAAACACCATATATTTT
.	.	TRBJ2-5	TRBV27	CASSLSSRETQYF	TGTGCCAGCAGTTTATCGAGTCGGGAGACCCAGTACTTC
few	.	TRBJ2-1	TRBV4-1	CASSARQEQFF	TGCGCCAGCAGCGCCCGACAGGAGCAGTTCTTC
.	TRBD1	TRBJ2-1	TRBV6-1	CASSEGDAGGDEQFF	TGTGCCAGCAGTGAAGGAGACGCAGGGGGCGATGAGCAGTTCTTC
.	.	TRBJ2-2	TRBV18	CASSPPAGFGELFF	TGTGCCAGCTCACCACCGGCCGGGTTCGGGGAGCTGTTTTTT
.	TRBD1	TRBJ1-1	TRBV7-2	CASSPSGGNTEAFF	TGTGCCAGCAGCCCGTCAGGGGGGAACACTGAAGCTTTCTTT
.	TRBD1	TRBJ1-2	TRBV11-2	CASSLADVGGTGGYTF	TGTGCCAGCAGCTTAGCAGATGTGGGGGGGACAGGCGGCTACACCTTC
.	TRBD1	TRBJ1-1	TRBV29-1	CSVRTGGISTEAFF	TGCAGCGTGAGGACAGGGGGGATTAGTACTGAAGCTTTCTTT
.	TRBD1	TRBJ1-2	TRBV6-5	CASNEGQTYGYTF	TGTGCCAGCAACGAGGGACAGACCTATGGCTACACCTTC
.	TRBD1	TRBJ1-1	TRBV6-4	CASRRDRNTEAFF	TGTGCCAGCAGAAGGGACAGGAACACTGAAGCTTTCTTT
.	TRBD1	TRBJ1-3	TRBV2	CASSVGGQGKGNTIYF	TGTGCCAGCAGTGTGGGTGGACAGGGTAAAGGAAACACCATATATTTT
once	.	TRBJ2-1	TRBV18	CASSPRELLSNNEQFF	TGTGCCAGCTCACCCCGGGAATTGCTATCTAACAATGAGCAGTTCTTC
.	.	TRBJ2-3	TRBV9	CASSVGDLGGTDTQYF	TGTGCCAGCAGCGTAGGCGATCTCGGAGGCACAGATACGCAGTATTTT
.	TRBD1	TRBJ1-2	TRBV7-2	CASSLTGGYGYTF	TGTGCCAGCAGCCTTACAGGGGGTTATGGCTACACCTTC